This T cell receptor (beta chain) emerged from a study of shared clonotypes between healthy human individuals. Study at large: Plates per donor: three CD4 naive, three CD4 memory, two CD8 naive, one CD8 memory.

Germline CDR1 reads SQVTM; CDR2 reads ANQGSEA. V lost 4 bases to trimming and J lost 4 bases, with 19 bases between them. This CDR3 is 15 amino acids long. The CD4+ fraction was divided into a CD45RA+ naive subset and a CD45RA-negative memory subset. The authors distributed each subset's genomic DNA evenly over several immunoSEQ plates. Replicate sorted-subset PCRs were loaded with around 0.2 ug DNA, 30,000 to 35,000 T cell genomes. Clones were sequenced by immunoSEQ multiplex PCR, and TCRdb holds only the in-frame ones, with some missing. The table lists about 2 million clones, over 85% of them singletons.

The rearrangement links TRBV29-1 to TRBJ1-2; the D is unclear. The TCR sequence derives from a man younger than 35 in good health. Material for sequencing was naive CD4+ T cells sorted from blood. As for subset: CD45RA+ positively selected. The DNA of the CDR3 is TGCAGCGTTGGATGGGGTGGCGGGTCTGGCTATGGCTACACCTTC. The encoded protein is CSVGWGGGSGYGYTF.